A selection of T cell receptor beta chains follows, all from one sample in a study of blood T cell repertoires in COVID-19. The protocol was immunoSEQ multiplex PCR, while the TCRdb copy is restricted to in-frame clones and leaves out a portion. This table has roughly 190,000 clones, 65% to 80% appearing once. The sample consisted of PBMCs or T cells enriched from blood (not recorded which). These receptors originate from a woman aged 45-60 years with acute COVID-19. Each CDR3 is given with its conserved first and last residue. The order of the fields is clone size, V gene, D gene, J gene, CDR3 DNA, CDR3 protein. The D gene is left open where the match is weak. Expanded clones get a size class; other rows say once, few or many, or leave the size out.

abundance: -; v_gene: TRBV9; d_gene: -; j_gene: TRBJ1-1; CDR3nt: TGTGCCAGCAGCGTACCCCCAGGGAGGGAAGCTTTCTTT; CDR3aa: CASSVPPGREAFF
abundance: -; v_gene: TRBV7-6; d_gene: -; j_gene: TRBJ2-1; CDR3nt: TGTGCCAGCAGCCGAAGACAGGACAATGAGCAGTTCTTC; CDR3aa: CASSRRQDNEQFF
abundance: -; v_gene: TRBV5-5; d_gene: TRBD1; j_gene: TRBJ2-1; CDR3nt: TGTGCCAGCAGCTTCCGGGACAGGGCCAATGAGCAGTTCTTC; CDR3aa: CASSFRDRANEQFF
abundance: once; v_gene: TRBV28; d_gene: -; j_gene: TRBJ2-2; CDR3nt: TGTGCCAGCAGTTTAGGGACACCACGAATTGCCGGGGAGCTGTTTTTT; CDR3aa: CASSLGTPRIAGELFF
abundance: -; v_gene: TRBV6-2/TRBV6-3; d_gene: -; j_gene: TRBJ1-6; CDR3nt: TGTGCCAGCAGTCAACCCGGGTATGGGTCACCCCTCCACTTT; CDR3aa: CASSQPGYGSPLHF
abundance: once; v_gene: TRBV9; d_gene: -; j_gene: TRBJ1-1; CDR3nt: TGTGCCAGCAGCGTCCAGGGATCCAACACTGAAGCTTTCTTT; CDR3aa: CASSVQGSNTEAFF
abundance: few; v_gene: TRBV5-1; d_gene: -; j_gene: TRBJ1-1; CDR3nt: TGCGCCAGCAGCGTACAGGAGAACACTGAAGCTTTCTTT; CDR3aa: CASSVQENTEAFF
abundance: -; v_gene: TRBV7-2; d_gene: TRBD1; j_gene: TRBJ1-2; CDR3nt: TGTGCCAGCAGCTCTAGACAGGGGATATGGGGCTACACCTTC; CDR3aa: CASSSRQGIWGYTF
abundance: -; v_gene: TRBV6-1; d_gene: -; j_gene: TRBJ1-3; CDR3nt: TGTGCCGGGACTACGGGCAGGCCTGGAAACACCATATATTTT; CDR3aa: CAGTTGRPGNTIYF
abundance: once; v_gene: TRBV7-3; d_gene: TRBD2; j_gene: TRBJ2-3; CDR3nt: TGTGCCAGCAGCCCCCCGGCTAGCGGGGGGGCAGATACGCAGTATTTT; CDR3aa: CASSPPASGGADTQYF
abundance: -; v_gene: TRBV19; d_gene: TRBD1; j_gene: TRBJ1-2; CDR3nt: TGTGCCATCCGGACAGGGGACGGCTACACCTTC; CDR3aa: CAIRTGDGYTF
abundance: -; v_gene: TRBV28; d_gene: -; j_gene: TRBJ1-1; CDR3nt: TGTGCCAGCCGCTTGGGACATATGACTGAAGCTTTCTTT; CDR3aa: CASRLGHMTEAFF
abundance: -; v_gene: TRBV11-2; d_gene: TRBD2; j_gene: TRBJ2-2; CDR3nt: TGTGCCAGCAGCTTAGATCCTAGCGGGGGGCTCACGAACACCGGGGAGCTGTTTTTT; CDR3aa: CASSLDPSGGLTNTGELFF
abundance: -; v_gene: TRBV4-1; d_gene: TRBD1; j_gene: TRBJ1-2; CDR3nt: TGCGCCAGCAGCCAGATCCAGGGGGCGCGAGGCACCTTC; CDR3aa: CASSQIQGARGTF
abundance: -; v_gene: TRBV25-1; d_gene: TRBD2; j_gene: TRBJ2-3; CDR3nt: TGTGCCAGCAGTGAACCGGGGACTAGCGGACCAGATACGCAGTATTTT; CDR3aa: CASSEPGTSGPDTQYF
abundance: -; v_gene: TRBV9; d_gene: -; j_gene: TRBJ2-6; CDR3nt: TGTGCCAGCAGCGGAACGGCTGGGGCCAACGTCCTGACTTTC; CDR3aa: CASSGTAGANVLTF
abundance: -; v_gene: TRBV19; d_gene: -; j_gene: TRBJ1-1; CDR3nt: TGTGCCAGTACCCCGAGGGTCCCGATTAACACTGAAGCTTTCTTT; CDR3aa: CASTPRVPINTEAFF
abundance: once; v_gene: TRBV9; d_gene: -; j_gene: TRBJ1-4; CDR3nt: TGTGCCAGCAGCGCATCGACTGGGGCATCGGAAAAACTGTTTTTT; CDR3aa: CASSASTGASEKLFF
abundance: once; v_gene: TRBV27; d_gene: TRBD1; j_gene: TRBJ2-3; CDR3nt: TGTGCCAGCAGTTTAAATACGAGGGCAGGGGGCAGAGATACGCAGTATTTT; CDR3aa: CASSLNTRAGGRDTQYF
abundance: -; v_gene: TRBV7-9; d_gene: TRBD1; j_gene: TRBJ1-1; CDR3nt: TGTGCCAGCAGCCCTCTAGGACAGGGTAGGTACACTGAAGCTTTCTTT; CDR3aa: CASSPLGQGRYTEAFF
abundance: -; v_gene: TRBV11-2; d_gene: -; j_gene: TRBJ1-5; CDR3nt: TGTGCCAGCAGCCCAGGGGGCAATCAGCCCCAGCATTTT; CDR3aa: CASSPGGNQPQHF
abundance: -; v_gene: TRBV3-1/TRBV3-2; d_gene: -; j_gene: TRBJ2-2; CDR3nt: TGTGCCAGCAGCCGAAAGACTAGTAGCACCGGGGAGCTGTTTTTT; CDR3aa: CASSRKTSSTGELFF
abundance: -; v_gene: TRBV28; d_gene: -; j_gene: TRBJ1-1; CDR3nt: TGTGCCAGCAGAGCGGTCGGGAACACTGAAGCTTTCTTT; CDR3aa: CASRAVGNTEAFF
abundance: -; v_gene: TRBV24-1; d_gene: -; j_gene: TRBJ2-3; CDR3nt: TGTGCCACCAGTGATTCCAGTTTACCCACAGATACGCAGTATTTT; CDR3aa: CATSDSSLPTDTQYF
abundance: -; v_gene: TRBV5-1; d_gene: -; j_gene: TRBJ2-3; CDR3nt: TGCGCCAGCAGCTTGGCCCCGGATACGCAGTATTTT; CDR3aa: CASSLAPDTQYF
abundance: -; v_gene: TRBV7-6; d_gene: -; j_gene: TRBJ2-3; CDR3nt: TGTGCCAGCAGCCCGTCCCCTCGTACTAGACCCGCCGATACGCAGTATTTT; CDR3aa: CASSPSPRTRPADTQYF
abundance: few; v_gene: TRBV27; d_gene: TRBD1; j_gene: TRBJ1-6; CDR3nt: TGTGCCAGCATCAGGGACAGGGGCCATTCACCCCTCCACTTT; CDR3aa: CASIRDRGHSPLHF
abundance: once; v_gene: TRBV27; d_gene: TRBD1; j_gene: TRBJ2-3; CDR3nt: TGTGCCAGCAGTTTATTTACCGGGACAGGGGGCTCGGGACTTAACACAGATACGCAGTATTTT; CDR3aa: CASSLFTGTGGSGLNTDTQYF
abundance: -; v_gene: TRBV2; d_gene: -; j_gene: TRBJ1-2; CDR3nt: TGTGCCAGCCAGGGTCCTAACTATGGCTACACCTTC; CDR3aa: CASQGPNYGYTF
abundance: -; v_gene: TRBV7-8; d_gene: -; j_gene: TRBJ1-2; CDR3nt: TGTGCCAGCAGCGCACAGTTGGACTATGGCTACACCTTC; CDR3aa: CASSAQLDYGYTF
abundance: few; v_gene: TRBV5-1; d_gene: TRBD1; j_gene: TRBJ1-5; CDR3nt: TGCGCCAGCAGCTTCGGACAGGGGGGTCAGCCCCAGCATTTT; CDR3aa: CASSFGQGGQPQHF
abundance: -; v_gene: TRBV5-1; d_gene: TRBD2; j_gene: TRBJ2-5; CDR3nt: TGCGCCAGCAGCCCCGGGACTAGCGGGGGGAGACCCCAAGAGACCCAGTACTTC; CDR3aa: CASSPGTSGGRPQETQYF
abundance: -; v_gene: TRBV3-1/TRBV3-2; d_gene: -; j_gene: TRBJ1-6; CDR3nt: TGTGCCAGCAGCGATAACAGGGATAATTCACCCCTCCACTTT; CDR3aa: CASSDNRDNSPLHF
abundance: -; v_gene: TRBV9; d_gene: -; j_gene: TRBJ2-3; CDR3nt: TGTGCCAGCAGCGTAGGCGATGAACTAGCCACAGATACGCAGTATTTT; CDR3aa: CASSVGDELATDTQYF
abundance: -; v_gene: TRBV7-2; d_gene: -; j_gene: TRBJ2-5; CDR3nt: TGTGCCAGCAGCTTACTGGGACTGAGCCAGTACTTC; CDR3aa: CASSLLGLSQYF
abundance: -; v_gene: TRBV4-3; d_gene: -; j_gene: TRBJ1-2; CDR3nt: TGCGCCAGCAGCCAAATTAAGCACAACTATGGCTACACCTTC; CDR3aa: CASSQIKHNYGYTF
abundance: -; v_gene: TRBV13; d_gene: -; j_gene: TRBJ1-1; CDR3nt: TGTGCCAGCAGCTCGACGGGTTCCACTGAAGCTTTCTTT; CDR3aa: CASSSTGSTEAFF
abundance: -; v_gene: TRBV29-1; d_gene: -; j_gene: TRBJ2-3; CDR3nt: TGCAGCGTTGATCCGACAGGGAGGCGCACAGATACGCAGTATTTT; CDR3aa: CSVDPTGRRTDTQYF
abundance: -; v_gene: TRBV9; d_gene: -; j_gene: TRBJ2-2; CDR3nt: TGTGCCAGCAGCGTAAGCGGGTACACCGGGGAGCTGTTTTTT; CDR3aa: CASSVSGYTGELFF
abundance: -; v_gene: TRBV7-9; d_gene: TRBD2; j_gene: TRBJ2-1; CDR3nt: TGTGCCAGCAGTGACCCCGGGGGGGGTTACAATGAGCAGTTCTTC; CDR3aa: CASSDPGGGYNEQFF
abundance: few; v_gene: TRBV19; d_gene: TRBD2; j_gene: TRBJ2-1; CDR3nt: TGTGCCAGTAGTATGCGGGGGGCATGGAATGAGCAGTTCTTC; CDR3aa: CASSMRGAWNEQFF
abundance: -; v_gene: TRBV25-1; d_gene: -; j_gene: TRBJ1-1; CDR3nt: TGTGCCAGCAGTGCAAACTTACAGCATCCCAGGGCTTTCTTT; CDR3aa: CASSANLQHPRAFF
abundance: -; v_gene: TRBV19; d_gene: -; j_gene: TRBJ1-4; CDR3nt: TGTGCCAGTAGTCAGGCCATCGTGGGTTCTAATGAAAAACTGTTTTTT; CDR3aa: CASSQAIVGSNEKLFF
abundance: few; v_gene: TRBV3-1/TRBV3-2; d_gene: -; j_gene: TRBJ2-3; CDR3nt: TGTGCCAGCATCCAAGGAGGGGGGGCCGCGGATACGCAGTATTTT; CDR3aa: CASIQGGGAADTQYF
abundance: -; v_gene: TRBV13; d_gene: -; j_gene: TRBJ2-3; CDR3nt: TGTGCCAGCAGCCCCCGGGGACACCTAAACTCAGATACGCAGTATTTT; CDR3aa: CASSPRGHLNSDTQYF
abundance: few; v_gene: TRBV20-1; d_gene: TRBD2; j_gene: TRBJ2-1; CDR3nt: TGCAGTGCTAGTAGACTAGCCCTAGATGAGCAGTTCTTC; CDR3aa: CSASRLALDEQFF
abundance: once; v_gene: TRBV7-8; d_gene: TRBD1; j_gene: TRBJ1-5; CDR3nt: TGTGCCAGCAGCTTAGCCGGGACAGGGTTTAGCAATCAGCCCCAGCATTTT; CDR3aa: CASSLAGTGFSNQPQHF
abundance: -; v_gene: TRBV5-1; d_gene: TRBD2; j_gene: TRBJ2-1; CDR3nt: TGCGCCAGCAGCTTGGCGGGACTAGCGGGGGTGGATGAGCAGTTCTTC; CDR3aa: CASSLAGLAGVDEQFF
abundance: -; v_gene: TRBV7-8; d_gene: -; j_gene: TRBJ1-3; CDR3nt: TGTGCCAGCAGCATTTACAGGATCCCCTCTGGAAACACCATATATTTT; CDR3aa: CASSIYRIPSGNTIYF
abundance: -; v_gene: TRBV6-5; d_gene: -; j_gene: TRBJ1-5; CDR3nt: TGTGCCAGCAAGCGGGACAGCAATCAGCCCCAGCATTTT; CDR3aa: CASKRDSNQPQHF
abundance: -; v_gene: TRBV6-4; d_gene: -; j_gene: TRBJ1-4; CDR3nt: TGTGCCAGCAGTGAAGAAGGGGGTAGTGAAAAACTGTTTTTT; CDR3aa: CASSEEGGSEKLFF
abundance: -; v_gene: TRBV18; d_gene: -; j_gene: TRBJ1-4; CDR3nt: TGTGCCAGCTCCCGAGGGTTTAATGAAAAACTGTTTTTT; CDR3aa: CASSRGFNEKLFF
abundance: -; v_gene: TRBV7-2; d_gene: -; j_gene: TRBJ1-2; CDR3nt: TGTGCCAGCAGCCCGAGAGTAGGGACAAACTATGGCTACACCTTC; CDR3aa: CASSPRVGTNYGYTF
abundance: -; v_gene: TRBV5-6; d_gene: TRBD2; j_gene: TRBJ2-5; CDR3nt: TGTGCCAGCAGCTTGGTTTCTAGCGGCCAAGAGACCCAGTACTTC; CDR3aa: CASSLVSSGQETQYF
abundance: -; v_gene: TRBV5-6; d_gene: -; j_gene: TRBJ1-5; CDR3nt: TGTGCCAGCAGCTTGGGAGGGGGTCAGCCCCAGCATTTT; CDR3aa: CASSLGGGQPQHF
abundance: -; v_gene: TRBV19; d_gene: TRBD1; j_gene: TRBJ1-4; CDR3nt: TGTGCCAGTAGTATAACGACAGGGGGAAAAGAAAAACTGTTTTTT; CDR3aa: CASSITTGGKEKLFF
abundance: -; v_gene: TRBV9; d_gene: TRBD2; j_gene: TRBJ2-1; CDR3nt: TGTGCCAGCAGCGGAGGACTAGCTTACAATGAGCAGTTCTTC; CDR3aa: CASSGGLAYNEQFF